This TCR beta chain was documented in a study of T cells in Graves' hyperthyroidism and ophthalmopathy. At least ten counts were recorded for this clonotype. With V trimmed by 7 bases and J by 5 bases, 7 bases remained unmatched. Per germline, CDR1 MNHNS and CDR2 SASEGT. CDR3 size: 13 residues. Template material for amplifying TCR beta CDR3 regions consisted of RNA transcripts. Initially, a first-round RT-PCR of the TCR CDR3 employed the HTBI primer set. TCRdb re-derived calls from the multiplex PCR reads in MiXCR, one entry per CDR3 protein. The data contain about half a million distinct CDR3 sequences, less than 25% of them singletons.

Sequenced input: blood. This TCR derives from a man younger than 35 with Graves' hyperthyroidism. The chain uses TRBV6-1 and TRBJ2-7; TRBD1 aligns across 8 bases. CDR3: CASTETGVDEQYF. The CDR3, as DNA: TGTGCCAGCACGGAGACAGGGGTGGACGAGCAGTACTTC.